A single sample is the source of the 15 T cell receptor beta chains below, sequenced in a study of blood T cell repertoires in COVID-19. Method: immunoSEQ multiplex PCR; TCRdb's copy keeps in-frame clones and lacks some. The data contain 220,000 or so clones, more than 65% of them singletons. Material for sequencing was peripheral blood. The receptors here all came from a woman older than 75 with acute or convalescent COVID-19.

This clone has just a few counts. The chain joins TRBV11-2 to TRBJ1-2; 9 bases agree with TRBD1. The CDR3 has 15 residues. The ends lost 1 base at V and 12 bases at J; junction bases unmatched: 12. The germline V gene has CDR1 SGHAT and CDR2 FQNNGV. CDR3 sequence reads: CASSLAWDGTGSHTF. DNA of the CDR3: TGTGCCAGCAGCTTAGCTTGGGACGGGACAGGGAGTCACACCTTC.

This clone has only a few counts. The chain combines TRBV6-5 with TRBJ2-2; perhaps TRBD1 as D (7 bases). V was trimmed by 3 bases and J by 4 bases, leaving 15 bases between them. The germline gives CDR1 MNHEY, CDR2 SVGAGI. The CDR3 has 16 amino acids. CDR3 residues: CASSYPGGLGTGELFF. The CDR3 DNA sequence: TGTGCCAGCAGTTATCCAGGGGGGTTAGGCACCGGGGAGCTGTTTTTT.

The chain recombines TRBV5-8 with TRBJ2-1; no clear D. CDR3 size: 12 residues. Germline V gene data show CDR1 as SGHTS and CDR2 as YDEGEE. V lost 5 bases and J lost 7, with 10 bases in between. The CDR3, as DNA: TGTGCCAGCAGTCCTAGGCGTAATGAGCAGTTCTTC. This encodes CASSPRRNEQFF.

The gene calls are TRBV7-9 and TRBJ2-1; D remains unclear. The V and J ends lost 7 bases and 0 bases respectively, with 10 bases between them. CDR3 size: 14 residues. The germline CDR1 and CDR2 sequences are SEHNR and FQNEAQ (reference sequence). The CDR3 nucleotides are TGTGCCAGCACCCTGTCGAGCTCCTACAATGAGCAGTTCTTC. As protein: CASTLSSSYNEQFF.

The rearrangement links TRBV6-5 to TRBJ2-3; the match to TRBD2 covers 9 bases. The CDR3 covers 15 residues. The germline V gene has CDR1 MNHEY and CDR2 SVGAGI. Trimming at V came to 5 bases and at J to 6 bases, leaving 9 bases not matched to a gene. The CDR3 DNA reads TGTGCCAGCAGTACCCGCGTGCTAGCGGGGGATACGCAGTATTTT. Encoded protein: CASSTRVLAGDTQYF.

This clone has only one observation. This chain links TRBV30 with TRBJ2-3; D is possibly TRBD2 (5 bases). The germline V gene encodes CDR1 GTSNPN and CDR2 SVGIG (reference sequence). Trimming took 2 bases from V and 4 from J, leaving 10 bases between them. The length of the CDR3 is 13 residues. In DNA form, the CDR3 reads TGTGCCTGGAGTTCGGGATGGGCAGATACGCAGTATTTT. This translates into CAWSSGWADTQYF.

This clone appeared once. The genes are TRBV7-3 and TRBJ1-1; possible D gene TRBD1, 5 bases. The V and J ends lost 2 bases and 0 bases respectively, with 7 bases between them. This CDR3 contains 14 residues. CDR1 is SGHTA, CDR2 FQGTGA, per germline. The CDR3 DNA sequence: TGTGCCAGCAGCTTACGGGGGATGAACACTGAAGCTTTCTTT. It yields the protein CASSLRGMNTEAFF.

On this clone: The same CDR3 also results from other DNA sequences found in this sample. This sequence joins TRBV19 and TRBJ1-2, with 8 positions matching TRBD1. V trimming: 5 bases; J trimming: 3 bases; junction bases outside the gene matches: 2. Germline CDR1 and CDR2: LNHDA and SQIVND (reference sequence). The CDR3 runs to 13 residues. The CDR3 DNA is TGTGCCAGTAGTTTGACAGGGGACTATGGCTACACCTTC. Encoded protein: CASSLTGDYGYTF.

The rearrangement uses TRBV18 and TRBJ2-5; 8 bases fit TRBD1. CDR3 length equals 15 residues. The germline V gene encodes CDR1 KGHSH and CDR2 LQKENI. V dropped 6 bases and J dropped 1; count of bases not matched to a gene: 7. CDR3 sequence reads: CASSSQGGGQETQYF. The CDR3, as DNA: TGTGCCAGCTCGTCACAGGGGGGAGGCCAAGAGACCCAGTACTTC. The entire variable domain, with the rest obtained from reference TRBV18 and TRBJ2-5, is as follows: NAGVMQNPRHLVRRRGQEARLRCSPMKGHSHVYWYRQLPEEGLKFMVYLQKENIIDESGMPKERFSAEFPKEGPSILRIQQVVRGDSAAYFCASSSQGGGQETQYFGPGTRLLVL.

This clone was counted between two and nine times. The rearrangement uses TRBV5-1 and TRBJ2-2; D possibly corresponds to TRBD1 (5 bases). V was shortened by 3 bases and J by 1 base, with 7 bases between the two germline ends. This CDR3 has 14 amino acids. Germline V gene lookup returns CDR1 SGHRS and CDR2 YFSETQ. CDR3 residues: CASSSGQNTGELFF. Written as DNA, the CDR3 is TGCGCCAGCAGCTCCGGACAGAACACCGGGGAGCTGTTTTTT.

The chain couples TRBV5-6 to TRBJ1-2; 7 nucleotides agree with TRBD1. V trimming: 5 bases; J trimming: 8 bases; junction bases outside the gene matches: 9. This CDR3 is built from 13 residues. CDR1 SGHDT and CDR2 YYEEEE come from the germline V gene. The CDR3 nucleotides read TGTGCCAGCAGTAACCCTCGAGGGGGCGGCTACACCTTC. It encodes CASSNPRGGGYTF.

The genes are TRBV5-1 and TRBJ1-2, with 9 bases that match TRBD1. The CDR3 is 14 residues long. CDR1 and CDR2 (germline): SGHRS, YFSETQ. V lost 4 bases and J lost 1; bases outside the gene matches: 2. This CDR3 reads CASSRTGDNYGYTF. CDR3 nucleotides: TGCGCCAGCAGCCGGACAGGGGATAACTATGGCTACACCTTC.

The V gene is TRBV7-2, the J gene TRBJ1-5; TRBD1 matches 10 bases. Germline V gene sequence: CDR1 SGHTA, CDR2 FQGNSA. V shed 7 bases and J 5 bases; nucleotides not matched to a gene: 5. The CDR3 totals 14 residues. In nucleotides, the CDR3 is TGTGCCAGCACCCCTGGACAGGGGGATCAGCCCCAGCATTTT. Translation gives CASTPGQGDQPQHF.

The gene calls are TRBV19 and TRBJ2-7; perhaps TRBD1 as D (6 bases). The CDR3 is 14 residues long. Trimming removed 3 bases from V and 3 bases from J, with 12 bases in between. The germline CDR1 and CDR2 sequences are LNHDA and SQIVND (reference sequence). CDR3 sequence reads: CASSINGQIYEQYF. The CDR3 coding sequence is TGTGCCAGTAGTATTAACGGACAGATCTACGAGCAGTACTTC.

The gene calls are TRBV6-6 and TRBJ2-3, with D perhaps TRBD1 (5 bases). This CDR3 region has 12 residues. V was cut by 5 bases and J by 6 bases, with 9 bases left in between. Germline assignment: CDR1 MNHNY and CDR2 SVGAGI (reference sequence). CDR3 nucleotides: TGTGCCAGCAGTCCCAAGGGGGATACGCAGTATTTT. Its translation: CASSPKGDTQYF.